This TCR beta chain was sequenced for a study of blood T cell repertoires in COVID-19 (TCRdb year 2020). Study-level background: Samples from collaborators originated in the United States, Italy and Spain and spanned both the acute and convalescent phases of COVID-19. The material from the prospective study consisted of cDNA or gDNA derived from T cells, B-cell-depleted T cells, or PBMCs. The dataset comprised deeply sampled blood TCRbeta repertoires from subjects exposed to, actively infected with, or recovered from COVID-19. A freely available public database, intended as a resource for researchers studying the immune response to SARS-CoV-2, is where the repertoires were released. The samples were drawn from the first 160 participants of the ongoing ImmuneRACE study and from 1,200 or so subjects provided by 6 global collaborators. Sample metadata almost always included a de-identified subject ID, COVID-19 status, age in years and sex. Where available, HLA class I and class II types were obtained from metadata supplied by the sample provider rather than from assay-based typing. The investigation overall reported the following: The quantity of clinical and demographic metadata differed by source and by participant and was supplied without curation.

TCRbeta CDR3 regions were amplified from genomic DNA using the immunoSEQ Assay, a bias-controlled multiplex PCR. As for the authors' bioinformatics: The number of nucleated cells in each sample was estimated from the amplification of reference gene primers within the assay. To quantify the absolute abundance of each unique TCRbeta CDR3 rearrangement, sequence reads were collapsed and filtered. Productive Simpson clonality was computed per sample as the square root of Simpson's diversity index over productive rearrangements. This is the immuneACCESS table as TCRdb keeps it, with only in-frame sequences that have V and J called. A part of the clones is gone; compared with another copy, unresolved V genes explain less than half, and the rest is unexplained. That table is the source of V, J and clone size, and D and trimming were worked out from the DNA. Across this sample there are about 150,000 clones, with almost 85% seen only once. The ten largest clonotypes hold roughly 15% of the sample.

Whole blood was collected in K2EDTA tubes by collaborating institutions according to the institutions' own protocols. For TCRbeta analysis, collaborator samples were shipped as frozen whole blood, as isolated PBMCs, or as DNA extracted from either sample type. With regard to this clone: What this receptor recognizes is not known. No base quality information exists; no much larger clone differs at one position.

This clonotype was obtained from a human donor with acute or convalescent COVID-19. The donor label of this sample is uncertain. Sequences were obtained from peripheral blood.

The nucleotide sequence reads TGTGCCAGCAGTGAAGGAGGTTCCTACGAGCAGTACTTC. Translation gives CASSEGGSYEQYF. The chain was built from TRBV6-1 and TRBJ2-7, with the D segment identity uncertain. The germline V gene gives CDR1 as MNHNS and CDR2 as SASEGT. The CDR3 covers 13 residues, taking in both the cysteine and the phenylalanine. CDR3 DNA only is kept here, 39 bases in frame from base 1. V and J lose 1 base and 1 base, and a span of 5 bases separates them.